These T cell receptor beta chains were read from a single sample in a study of cytomegalovirus exposure and HLA in healthy donors. Here immunoSEQ multiplex PCR was the method, and the copy in TCRdb shows in-frame clones only, minus some. Of tens of thousands of clones in the sample, nearly 80% were seen once. The sample consisted of PBMCs. All receptors derive from a man aged 35 to 55 in good health and CMV-seronegative. The CDR3 runs from the conserved cysteine through the conserved F or W. The order of the fields is V gene, J gene, D gene, CDR3 protein, CDR3 DNA. D genes are given only for firm matches.

TRBV28	TRBJ2-3	NA	CASSFLSGSTDTQYF	TGTGCCAGCAGTTTTCTCTCGGGGAGCACAGATACGCAGTATTTT
TRBV7-9	TRBJ2-5	NA	CASSSTSFQETQYF	TGTGCCAGCAGCTCTACTAGTTTCCAAGAGACCCAGTACTTC
TRBV7-2	TRBJ2-5	NA	CASSMSGGSETQYF	TGTGCCAGCAGCATGTCAGGGGGGAGTGAGACCCAGTACTTC
TRBV6-1	TRBJ2-7	NA	CASSENVALYEQYF	TGTGCCAGCAGTGAAAATGTCGCACTCTACGAGCAGTACTTC
TRBV4-1	TRBJ1-1	TRBD1	CASSPDRAPEAFF	TGCGCCAGCAGCCCGGACAGGGCCCCTGAAGCTTTCTTT
TRBV28	TRBJ2-3	TRBD1	CASTRQGTDTQYF	TGTGCCAGCACCCGACAGGGTACAGATACGCAGTATTTT
TRBV19	TRBJ2-3	TRBD1	CASRNRGRTDTQYF	TGTGCCAGTAGAAACAGGGGGCGGACAGATACGCAGTATTTT
TRBV5-4	TRBJ2-5	NA	CASSLDGGRKTQYF	TGTGCCAGCAGCTTGGATGGGGGCAGGAAGACCCAGTACTTC
TRBV6-6	TRBJ2-6	NA	CASSYSESGFTNVLTF	TGTGCCAGCAGTTACTCAGAATCAGGGTTCACCAACGTCCTGACTTTC
TRBV7-2	TRBJ2-7	TRBD2	CASSLRPRGLVFPYEQYF	TGTGCCAGCAGCTTAAGACCCCGGGGACTAGTTTTTCCCTACGAGCAGTACTTC
TRBV28	TRBJ1-2	NA	CASSLSRSGERGYTF	TGTGCCAGCAGTTTATCACGGTCAGGGGAACGTGGCTACACCTTC